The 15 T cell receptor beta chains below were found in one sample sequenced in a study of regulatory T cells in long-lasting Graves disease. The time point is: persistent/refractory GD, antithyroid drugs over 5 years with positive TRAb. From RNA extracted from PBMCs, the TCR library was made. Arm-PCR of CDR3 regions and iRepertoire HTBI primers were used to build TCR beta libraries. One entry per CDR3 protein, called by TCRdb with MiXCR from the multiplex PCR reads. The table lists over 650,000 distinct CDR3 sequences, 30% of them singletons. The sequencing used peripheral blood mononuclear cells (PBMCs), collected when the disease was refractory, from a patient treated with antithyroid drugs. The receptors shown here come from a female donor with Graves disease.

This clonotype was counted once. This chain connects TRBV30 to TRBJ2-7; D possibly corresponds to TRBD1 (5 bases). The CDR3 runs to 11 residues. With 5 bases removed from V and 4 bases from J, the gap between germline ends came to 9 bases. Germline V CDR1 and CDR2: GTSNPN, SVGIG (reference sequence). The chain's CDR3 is CAWGAGYEQYF. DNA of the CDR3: TGTGCCTGGGGGGCCGGGTACGAGCAGTACTTC. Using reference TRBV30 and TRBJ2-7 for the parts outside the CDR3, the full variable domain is SQTIHQWPATLVQPVGSPLSLECTVEGTSNPNLYWYRQAAGRGLQLLFYSVGIGQISSEVPQNLSASRPQDRQFILSSKKLLLSDSGFYLCAWGAGYEQYFGPGTRLTVT.

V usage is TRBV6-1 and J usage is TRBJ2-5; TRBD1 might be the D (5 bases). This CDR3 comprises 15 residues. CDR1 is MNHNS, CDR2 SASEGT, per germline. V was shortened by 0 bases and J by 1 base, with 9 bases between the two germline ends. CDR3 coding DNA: TGTGCCAGCAGTGAAGCAAGGACATCCCAAGAGACCCAGTACTTC. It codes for CASSEARTSQETQYF.

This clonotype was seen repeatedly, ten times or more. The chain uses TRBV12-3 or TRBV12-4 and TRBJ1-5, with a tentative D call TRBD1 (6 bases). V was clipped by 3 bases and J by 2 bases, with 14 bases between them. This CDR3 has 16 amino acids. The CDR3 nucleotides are TGTGCCAGCAGTTTGGCACAGGGTTGGCGCAATCAGCCCCAGCATTTT. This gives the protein CASSLAQGWRNQPQHF.

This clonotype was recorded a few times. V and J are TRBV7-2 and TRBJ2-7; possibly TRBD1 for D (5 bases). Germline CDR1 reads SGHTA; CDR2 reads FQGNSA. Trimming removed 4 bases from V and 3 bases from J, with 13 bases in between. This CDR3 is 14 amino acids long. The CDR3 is CASSYRVGVYEQYF. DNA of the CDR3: TGTGCCAGCAGCTATAGGGTAGGGGTCTACGAGCAGTACTTC.

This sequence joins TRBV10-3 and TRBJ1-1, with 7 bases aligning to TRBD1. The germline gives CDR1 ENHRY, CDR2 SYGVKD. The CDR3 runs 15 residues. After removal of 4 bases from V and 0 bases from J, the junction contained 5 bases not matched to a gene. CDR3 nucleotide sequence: TGTGCCATCAGTGCGTACAGGGGCATGAACACTGAAGCTTTCTTT. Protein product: CAISAYRGMNTEAFF.

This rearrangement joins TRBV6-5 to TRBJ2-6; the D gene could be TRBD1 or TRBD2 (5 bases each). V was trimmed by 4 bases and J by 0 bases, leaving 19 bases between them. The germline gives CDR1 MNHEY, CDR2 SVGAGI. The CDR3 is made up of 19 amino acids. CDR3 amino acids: CASSSSPGTALSGANVLTF. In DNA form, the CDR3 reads TGTGCCAGCAGTTCCTCACCTGGGACGGCACTCTCTGGGGCCAACGTCCTGACTTTC.

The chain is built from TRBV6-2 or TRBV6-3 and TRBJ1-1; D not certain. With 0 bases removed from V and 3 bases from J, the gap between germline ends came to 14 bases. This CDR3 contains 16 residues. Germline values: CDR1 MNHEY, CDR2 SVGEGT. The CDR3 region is CASSYSNGRFDTEAFF. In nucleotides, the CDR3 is TGTGCCAGCAGTTACTCGAATGGGAGATTTGACACTGAAGCTTTCTTT.

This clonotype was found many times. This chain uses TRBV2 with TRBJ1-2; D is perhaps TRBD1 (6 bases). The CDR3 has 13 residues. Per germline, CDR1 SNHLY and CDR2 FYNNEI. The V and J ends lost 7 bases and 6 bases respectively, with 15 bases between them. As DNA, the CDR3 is TGTGCCAGCAAGGGGGACGGTATTCATGGCTACACCTTC. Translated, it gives CASKGDGIHGYTF.

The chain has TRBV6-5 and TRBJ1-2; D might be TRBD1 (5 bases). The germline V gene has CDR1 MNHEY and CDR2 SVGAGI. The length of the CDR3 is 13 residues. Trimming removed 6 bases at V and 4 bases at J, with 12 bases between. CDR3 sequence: CASSRRGAYGYTF. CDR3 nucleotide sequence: TGTGCCAGCAGCCGGAGAGGGGCCTATGGCTACACCTTC.

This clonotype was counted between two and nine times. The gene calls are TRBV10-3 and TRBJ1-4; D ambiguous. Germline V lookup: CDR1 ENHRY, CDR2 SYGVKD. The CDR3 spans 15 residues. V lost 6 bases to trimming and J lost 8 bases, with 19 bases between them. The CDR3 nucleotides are TGTGCCATCAGAAAAAACGGCCAGTCAGGCGAAAAACTGTTTTTT. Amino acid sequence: CAIRKNGQSGEKLFF.

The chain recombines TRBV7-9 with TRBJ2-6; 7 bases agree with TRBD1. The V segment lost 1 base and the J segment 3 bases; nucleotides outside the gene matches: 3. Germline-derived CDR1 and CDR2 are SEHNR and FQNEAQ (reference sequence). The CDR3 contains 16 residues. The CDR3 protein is CASSLVQGDGANVLTF. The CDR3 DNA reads TGTGCCAGCAGCTTAGTCCAGGGGGATGGGGCCAACGTCCTGACTTTC.

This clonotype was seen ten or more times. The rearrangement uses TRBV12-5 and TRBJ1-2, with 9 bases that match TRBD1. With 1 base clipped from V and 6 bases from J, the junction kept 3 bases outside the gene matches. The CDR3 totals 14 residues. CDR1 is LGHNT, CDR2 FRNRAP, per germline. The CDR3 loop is CASGLDNRGHGYTF. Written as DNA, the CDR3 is TGTGCTAGTGGTTTGGACAACAGGGGGCATGGCTACACCTTC.

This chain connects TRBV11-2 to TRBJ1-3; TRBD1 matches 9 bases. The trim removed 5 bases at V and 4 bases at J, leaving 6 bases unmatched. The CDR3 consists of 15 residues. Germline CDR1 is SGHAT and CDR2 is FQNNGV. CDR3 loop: CASSLTGGVGNTIYF. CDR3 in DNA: TGTGCCAGCAGCCTCACAGGGGGCGTCGGAAACACCATATATTTT. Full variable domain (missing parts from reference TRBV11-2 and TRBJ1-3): EAGVAQSPRYKIIEKRQSVAFWCNPISGHATLYWYQQILGQGPKLLIQFQNNGVVDDSQLPKDRFSAERLKGVDSTLKIQPAKLEDSAVYLCASSLTGGVGNTIYFGEGSWLTVV.

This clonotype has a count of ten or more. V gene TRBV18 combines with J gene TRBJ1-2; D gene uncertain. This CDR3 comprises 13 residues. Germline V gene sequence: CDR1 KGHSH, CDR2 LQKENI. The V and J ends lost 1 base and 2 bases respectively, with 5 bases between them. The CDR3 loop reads CASSPLDNYGYTF. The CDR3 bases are TGTGCCAGCTCACCACTCGACAACTATGGCTACACCTTC.

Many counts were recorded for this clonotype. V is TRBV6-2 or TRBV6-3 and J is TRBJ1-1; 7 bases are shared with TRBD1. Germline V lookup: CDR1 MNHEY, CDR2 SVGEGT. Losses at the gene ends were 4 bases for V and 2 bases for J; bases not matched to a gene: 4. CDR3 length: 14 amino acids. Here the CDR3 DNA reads TGTGCCAGCAGTTGGGGACAGAGTAACACTGAAGCTTTCTTT. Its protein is CASSWGQSNTEAFF.